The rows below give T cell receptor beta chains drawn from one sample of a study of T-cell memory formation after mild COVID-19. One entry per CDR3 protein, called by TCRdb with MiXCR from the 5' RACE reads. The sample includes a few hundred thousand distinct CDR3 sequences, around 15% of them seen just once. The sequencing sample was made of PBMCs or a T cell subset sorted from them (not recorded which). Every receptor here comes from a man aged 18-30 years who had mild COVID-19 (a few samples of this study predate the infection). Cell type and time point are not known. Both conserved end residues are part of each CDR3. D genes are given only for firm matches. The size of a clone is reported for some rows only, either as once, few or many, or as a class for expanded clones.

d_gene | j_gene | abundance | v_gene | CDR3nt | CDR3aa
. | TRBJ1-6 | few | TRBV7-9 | TGTGCCAGCAGCTTACCCGGACAAGTACCTTCACCCCTCCACTTT | CASSLPGQVPSPLHF
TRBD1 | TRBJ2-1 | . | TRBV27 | TGTGCCAGCAGTTTACTGGCACAGGGGGCCTACAATGAGCAGTTCTTC | CASSLLAQGAYNEQFF
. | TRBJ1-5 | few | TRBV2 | TGTGCCAGCAGTGCTCTCGACGGGACCAATCAGCCCCAGCATTTT | CASSALDGTNQPQHF
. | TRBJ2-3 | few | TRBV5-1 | TGCGCCAGCAGCTTGGGGGCTGGGGATACGCAGTATTTT | CASSLGAGDTQYF
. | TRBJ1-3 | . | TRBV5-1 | TGCGCCAGCAGCTTTTCCTCGACTGCCCACTCTGGAAACACCATATATTTT | CASSFSSTAHSGNTIYF
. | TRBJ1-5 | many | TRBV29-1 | TGCAGCGTTGAAGACGGGAGGGGAGGGAATCAGCCCCAGCATTTT | CSVEDGRGGNQPQHF
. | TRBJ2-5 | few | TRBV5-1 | TGCGCCAGCAGCTTGGACCCTACGGGGACCCAGTACTTC | CASSLDPTGTQYF
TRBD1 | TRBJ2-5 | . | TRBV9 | TGTGCCAGCAGCTACCGGACAGGGGAGACCCAGTACTTC | CASSYRTGETQYF
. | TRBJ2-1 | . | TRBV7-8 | TGTGCCAGCAACCTCGGGACTTTTAATGAGCAGTTCTTC | CASNLGTFNEQFF
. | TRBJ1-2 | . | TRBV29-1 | TGCAGCGCTGAAGGGACGGGGGACTATGGCTACACCTTC | CSAEGTGDYGYTF
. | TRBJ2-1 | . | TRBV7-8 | TGTGCCAGCAGCTTACGGTCACTCACAAATGAGCAGTTCTTC | CASSLRSLTNEQFF
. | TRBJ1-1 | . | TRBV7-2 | TGTGCCAGCAGCTTAGAACCCCTCCGTGAAGCTTTCTTT | CASSLEPLREAFF
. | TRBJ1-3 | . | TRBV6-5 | TGTGCCAGCAGTTACTCGACGAGGGGAAACACCATATATTTT | CASSYSTRGNTIYF
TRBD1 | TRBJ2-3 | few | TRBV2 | TGTGCCAGCAGCCAAGGGACAGGGTGGGGAGATACGCAGTATTTT | CASSQGTGWGDTQYF
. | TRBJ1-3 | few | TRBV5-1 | TGCGCCAGCAGCTTATCAGCGAACTCTGGAAACACCATATATTTT | CASSLSANSGNTIYF
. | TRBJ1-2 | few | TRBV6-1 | TGTGCCAGCAGTGAAGGCGCCACTAGCTATGGCTACACCTTC | CASSEGATSYGYTF
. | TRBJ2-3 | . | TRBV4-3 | TGCGCCAGCAGCCAAGATCCAAGGGGTTCGGATACGCAGTATTTT | CASSQDPRGSDTQYF
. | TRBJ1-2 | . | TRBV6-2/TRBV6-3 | TGTGCCAGCAGGCCCCACAGGGATCAGGCCTATGGCTACACCTTC | CASRPHRDQAYGYTF
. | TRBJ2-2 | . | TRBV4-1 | TGCGCCAGCAGCAAGGGTGACACCGGGGAGCTGTTTTTT | CASSKGDTGELFF
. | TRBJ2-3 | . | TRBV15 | TGTGCCACCAGCAGAGACTATAGGGGTTCGGGAGATACGCAGTATTTT | CATSRDYRGSGDTQYF
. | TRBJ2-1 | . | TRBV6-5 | TGTGCCAGCAGTAAACAGGGTTTCTACAATGAGCAGTTCTTC | CASSKQGFYNEQFF
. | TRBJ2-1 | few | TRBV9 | TGTGCCAGCAGCGTAGTGGGTGGGGGTGTAAATGAGCAGTTCTTC | CASSVVGGGVNEQFF
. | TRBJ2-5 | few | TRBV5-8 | TGTGCCAGCAGCTTGGACCCGGGCCAGTGGCGAGAGACCCAGTACTTC | CASSLDPGQWRETQYF
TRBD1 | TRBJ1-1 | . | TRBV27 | TGTGCCTCCAGGGGGGGTTACACTGAAGCTTTCTTT | CASRGGYTEAFF
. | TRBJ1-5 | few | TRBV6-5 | TGTGCCAGCAGTTACTCGATGAAGGGGGATCAGCCCCAGCATTTT | CASSYSMKGDQPQHF
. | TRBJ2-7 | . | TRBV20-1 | TGCAGTGCTAGAGATGGTCCGGCGTCCTACGAGCAGTACTTC | CSARDGPASYEQYF
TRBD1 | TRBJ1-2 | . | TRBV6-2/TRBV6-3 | TGTGCCAGCAGGCCCGGGACAGGTTCTAACTATGGCTACACCTTC | CASRPGTGSNYGYTF
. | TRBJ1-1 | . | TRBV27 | TGTGCCAGCAGTCCCTCGGGGGGCAACCCTGAAGCTTTCTTT | CASSPSGGNPEAFF
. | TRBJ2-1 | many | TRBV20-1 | TGCAGTGCTTATTTTCACCTTCGAGGAAACAATGAGCAGTTCTTC | CSAYFHLRGNNEQFF
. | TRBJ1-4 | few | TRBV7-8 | TGTGCCAGCAGCCCGAGTGGGGCTAATGAAAAACTGTTTTTT | CASSPSGANEKLFF
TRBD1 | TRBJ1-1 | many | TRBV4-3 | TGCGCCAGCAGCCAAGAGGGACAGGGGTTTAGGGGTGAAGCTTTCTTT | CASSQEGQGFRGEAFF
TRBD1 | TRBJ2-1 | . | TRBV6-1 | TGTGCCAGCAACCTAGGGACAGGGAACTACAATGAGCAGTTCTTC | CASNLGTGNYNEQFF
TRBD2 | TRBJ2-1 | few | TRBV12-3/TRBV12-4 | TGTGCCAGCAGCCCTAGCGGGGGGGTAAACAATGAGCAGTTCTTC | CASSPSGGVNNEQFF
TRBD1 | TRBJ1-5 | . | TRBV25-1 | TGTGCCAGCAGTGAAGGGGGACAGGGGGTACAGCCCCAGCATTTT | CASSEGGQGVQPQHF
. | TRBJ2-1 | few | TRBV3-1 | TGTGCCAGCAGCCCTCAGGAGAGGTTAGGGAATGAGCAGTTCTTC | CASSPQERLGNEQFF
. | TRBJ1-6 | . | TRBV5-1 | TGCGCCAGCAGCTTGGACAGGTCGAATTCACCCCTCCACTTT | CASSLDRSNSPLHF
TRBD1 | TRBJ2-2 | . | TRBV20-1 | TGCAGTGCTAGGACTCAGGGACAGAAGGCCGGGGAGCTGTTTTTT | CSARTQGQKAGELFF
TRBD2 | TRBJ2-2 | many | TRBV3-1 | TGTGCCAGCAGCCAAGATATTTACGGGGGGGCTTACACCGGGGAGCTGTTTTTT | CASSQDIYGGAYTGELFF
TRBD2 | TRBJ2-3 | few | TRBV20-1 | TGCAGTGCTACACGGACTAGCGGGGGGGCATCAGATACGCAGTATTTT | CSATRTSGGASDTQYF
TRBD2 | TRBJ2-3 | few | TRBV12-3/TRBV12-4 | TGTGCCAGCAGGACTAGCGGGGGGATAGATACGCAGTATTTT | CASRTSGGIDTQYF
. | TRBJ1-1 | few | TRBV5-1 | TGCGCCAGCAGCTTGGGGGGACCGGATTTGGGGTCTGAAGCTTTCTTT | CASSLGGPDLGSEAFF
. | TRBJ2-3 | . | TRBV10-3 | TGTGCCATCGCCGCGGGGGCGACAGATACGCAGTATTTT | CAIAAGATDTQYF
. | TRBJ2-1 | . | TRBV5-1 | TGCGCCAGCAGCTCTGTATTGGTTGCGGGGTATGAGCAGTTCTTC | CASSSVLVAGYEQFF
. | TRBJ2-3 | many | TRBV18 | TGTGCCAGCAGTCGTGACTCCACAGATACGCAGTATTTT | CASSRDSTDTQYF
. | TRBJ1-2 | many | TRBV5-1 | TGCGCCAGCAGCTTGGGGCCAGGCAACTATGGCTACACCTTC | CASSLGPGNYGYTF
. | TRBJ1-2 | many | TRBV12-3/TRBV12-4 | TGTGCCAGCAGTCTTTCAGGCCGGGGTGGCTACACCTTC | CASSLSGRGGYTF
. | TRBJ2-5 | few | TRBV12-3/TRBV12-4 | TGTGCCAGCATGGGTGAGATGGGTGGGGAGACCCAGTACTTC | CASMGEMGGETQYF
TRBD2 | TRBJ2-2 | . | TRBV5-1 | TGCGCCAGCAGCTTCAGCGGGGGGACCGGGGAGCTGTTTTTT | CASSFSGGTGELFF
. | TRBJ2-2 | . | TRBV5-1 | TGCGCCAGCAGCCCGTGGACGGTGAACACCGGGGAGCTGTTTTTT | CASSPWTVNTGELFF
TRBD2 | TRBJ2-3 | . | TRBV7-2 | TGTGCCAGCAGCCCAAAACTAGCGGGGGAGACAGATACGCAGTATTTT | CASSPKLAGETDTQYF
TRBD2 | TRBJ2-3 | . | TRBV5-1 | TGCGCCAGCAGCTTGGGGGCACTAGCGGGGACCACAGATACGCAGTATTTT | CASSLGALAGTTDTQYF
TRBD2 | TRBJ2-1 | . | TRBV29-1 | TGCAGCGTTGGATCGCTAGCGGGGCACAATGAGCAGTTCTTC | CSVGSLAGHNEQFF